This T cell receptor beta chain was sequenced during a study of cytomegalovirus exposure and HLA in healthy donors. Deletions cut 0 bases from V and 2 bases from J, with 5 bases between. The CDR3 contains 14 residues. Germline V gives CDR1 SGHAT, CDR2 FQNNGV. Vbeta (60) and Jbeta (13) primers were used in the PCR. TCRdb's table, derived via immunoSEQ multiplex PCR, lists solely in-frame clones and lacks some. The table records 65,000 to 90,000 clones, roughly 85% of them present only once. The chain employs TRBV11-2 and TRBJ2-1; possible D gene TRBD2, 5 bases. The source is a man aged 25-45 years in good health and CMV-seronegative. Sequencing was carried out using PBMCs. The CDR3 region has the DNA TGTGCCAGCAGCTTAGAGCGGGCCTACAATGAGCAGTTCTTC. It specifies CASSLERAYNEQFF.